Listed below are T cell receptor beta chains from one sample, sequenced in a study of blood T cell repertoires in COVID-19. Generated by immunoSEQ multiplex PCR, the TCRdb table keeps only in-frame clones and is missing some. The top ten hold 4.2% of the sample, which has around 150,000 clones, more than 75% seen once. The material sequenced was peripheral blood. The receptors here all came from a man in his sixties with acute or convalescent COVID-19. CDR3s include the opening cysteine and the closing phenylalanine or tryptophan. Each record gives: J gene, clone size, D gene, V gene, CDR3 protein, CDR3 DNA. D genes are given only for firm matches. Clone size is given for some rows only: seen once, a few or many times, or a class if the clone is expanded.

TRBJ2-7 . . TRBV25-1 CASSARGPPYEQYF TGTGCCAGCAGTGCCAGGGGTCCCCCCTACGAGCAGTACTTC
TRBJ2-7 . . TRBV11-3 CASSLGSLGEQYF TGTGCCAGCAGCCTCGGGAGCCTTGGAGAGCAGTACTTC
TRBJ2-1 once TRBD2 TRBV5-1 CASSDSGGAGYNEQFF TGCGCCAGCAGCGACAGCGGGGGGGCAGGCTACAATGAGCAGTTCTTC
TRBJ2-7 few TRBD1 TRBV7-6 CASSPRTGKSYEQYF TGTGCCAGCAGCCCCCGGACAGGGAAAAGTTACGAGCAGTACTTC
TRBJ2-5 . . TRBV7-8 CASSFLALETQYF TGTGCCAGCAGCTTTCTAGCACTGGAGACCCAGTACTTC
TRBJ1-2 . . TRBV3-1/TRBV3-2 CASSQDVLSYGYTF TGTGCCAGCAGCCAAGATGTACTCTCCTATGGCTACACCTTC
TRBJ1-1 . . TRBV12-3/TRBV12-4 CASSGTWGTEAFF TGTGCCAGCAGCGGGACATGGGGCACTGAAGCTTTCTTT
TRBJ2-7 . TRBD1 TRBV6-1 CASKQGASVNEQYF TGTGCCAGCAAACAGGGGGCATCCGTAAACGAGCAGTACTTC
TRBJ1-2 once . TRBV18 CASSPTDRPYGYTF TGTGCCAGCTCACCGACCGACAGGCCCTATGGCTACACCTTC
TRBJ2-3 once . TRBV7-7 CASSLARGDTQYF TGTGCCAGCAGCTTAGCGCGAGGAGATACGCAGTATTTT
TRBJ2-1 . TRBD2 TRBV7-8 CASSPIGREQFF TGTGCCAGCAGCCCTATCGGGAGGGAGCAGTTCTTC
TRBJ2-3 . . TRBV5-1 CASSLGALASTDTQYF TGCGCCAGCAGCTTGGGAGCGTTAGCTAGCACAGATACGCAGTATTTT
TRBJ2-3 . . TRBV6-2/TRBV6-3 CASSYEARGAFSDTQYF TGTGCCAGCAGTTACGAGGCGCGTGGGGCATTTTCAGATACGCAGTATTTT
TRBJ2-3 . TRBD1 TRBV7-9 CASSLAVTGATDTQYF TGTGCCAGCAGCTTAGCAGTGACAGGGGCCACAGATACGCAGTATTTT
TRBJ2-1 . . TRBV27 CASSGGRFQFF TGTGCCAGCAGTGGAGGACGCTTTCAGTTCTTC
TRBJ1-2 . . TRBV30 CAWNFNGGYTF TGTGCCTGGAATTTCAACGGGGGCTACACCTTC
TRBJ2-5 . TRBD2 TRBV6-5 CASSSTSGPGETQYF TGTGCCAGCAGTTCTACTAGCGGTCCCGGGGAGACCCAGTACTTC
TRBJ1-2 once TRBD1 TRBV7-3 CASSADRGNYGYTF TGTGCCAGCAGCGCGGACAGGGGGAACTATGGCTACACCTTC
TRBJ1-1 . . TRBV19 CASSSTAAPGTEAFF TGTGCCAGTAGTTCAACCGCAGCCCCAGGGACTGAAGCTTTCTTT
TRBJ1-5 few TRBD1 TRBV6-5 CASSSGTVPHQPQHF TGTGCCAGCAGCTCCGGGACAGTGCCCCATCAGCCCCAGCATTTT
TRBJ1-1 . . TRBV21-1 CASSKIEGADTEAFF TGTGCCAGCAGCAAAATTGAGGGGGCGGACACTGAAGCTTTCTTT
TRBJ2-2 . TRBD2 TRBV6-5 CVLRGAGELFF TGTGTCCTCCGGGGGGCCGGGGAGCTGTTTTTT
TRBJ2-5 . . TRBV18 CASSRGETSETQYF TGTGCCAGCTCACGGGGGGAAACTTCGGAGACCCAGTACTTC
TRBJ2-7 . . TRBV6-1 CASSDPSPASPYEQYF TGTGCCAGCAGTGACCCTAGCCCTGCCTCCCCCTACGAGCAGTACTTC
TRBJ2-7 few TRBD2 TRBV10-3 CAISELAGTGEQYF TGTGCCATCAGTGAGTTAGCGGGTACTGGGGAGCAGTACTTC
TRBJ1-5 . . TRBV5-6 CASSLGQGPSRGNQPQHF TGTGCCAGCAGCTTGGGTCAGGGCCCTTCCAGGGGCAATCAGCCCCAGCATTTT
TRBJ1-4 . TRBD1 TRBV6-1 CASRDRGSEKLFF TGTGCCAGCCGTGACAGGGGAAGCGAAAAACTGTTTTTT
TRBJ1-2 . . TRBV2 CASSGVFRADYGYTF TGTGCCAGCAGTGGGGTTTTCAGGGCCGACTATGGCTACACCTTC
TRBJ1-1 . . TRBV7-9 CASSLETFPNTEAFF TGTGCCAGCAGCTTAGAAACATTCCCGAACACTGAAGCTTTCTTT
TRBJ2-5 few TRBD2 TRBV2 CASGGGQETQYF TGTGCCAGCGGGGGGGGCCAAGAGACCCAGTACTTC
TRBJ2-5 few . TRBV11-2 CASSLVGTSQETQYF TGTGCCAGCAGCTTAGTAGGGACATCACAAGAGACCCAGTACTTC
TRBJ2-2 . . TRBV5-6 CASSLQNTGELFF TGTGCCAGCAGCTTGCAGAACACCGGGGAGCTGTTTTTT